This TCR beta chain stems from a study of blood T cells in healthy people across ages. The wider study: About one barcoded TCR beta cDNA was captured per two T cells. The study's findings and limits: A greater number of naive CD4+ cells and higher diversity distinguished long-lived donors from aged donors. Because donor CMV status was unknown, expanded clonotype changes were possibly confounded.

PCR was performed a second time for 7 to 11 cycles using a sample-barcoded 5' primer and a J-beta primer mix. Unique molecular identifiers of 12 random nucleotides labeled each cDNA. TCRdb redid the calling of the 5' RACE reads with MiXCR, one entry per CDR3 protein. The sample records roughly 1.4 million distinct CDR3 sequences, approximately 59% being singletons. Germline assignment: CDR1 DFQATT and CDR2 SNEGSKA (reference sequence). The ends lost 5 bases at V and 7 bases at J; junction bases unmatched: 12. This CDR3 spans 14 amino acids. This clonotype was seen a handful of times. Its specificity is unknown.

This chain joins TRBV20-1 and TRBJ2-3; 7 bases are a match to TRBD2. The sample was blood. This TCR came from a man aged 18 to 29 in good health. CDR3 amino acids: CSALPKAGLYTQYF. The CDR3 DNA reads TGCAGTGCTCTCCCGAAAGCGGGGCTGTATACGCAGTATTTT.